The 6 T cell receptor beta chains given below trace back to one sample, sequenced in a study of HIV-infected patients and healthy controls. The repertoire came from unfractionated whole blood and reflected all unsorted peripheral T cells. Reverse transcription used around 500 ng RNA and constant-region primers for alpha and beta. Each of the alpha and beta chains got its own library through chain-specific third strand synthesis with indices. From the 5' RACE reads, TCRdb called clonotypes with MiXCR, one entry per CDR3 protein. The sample holds roughly 15,000 distinct CDR3 sequences, roughly 9.6% seen once. The sample was blood. The receptors were gathered from an adult in good health.

This clonotype was detected many times. This chain links TRBV12-3 or TRBV12-4 with TRBJ1-2; TRBD1 might be the D (5 bases). The CDR3 is 12 residues long. V was clipped by 7 bases and J by 5 bases, with 11 bases between them. CDR3 bases: TGTGCCAGCACTCTGGGGGGATATGGCTACACCTTC. Translation: CASTLGGYGYTF.

This clonotype has ten or more counts. CDR3 DNA sequence: TGTGCCAGCAGCCTCGGGGACAGGTCCCCCTACGAGCAGTACTTC. It codes for CASSLGDRSPYEQYF. The rearrangement links TRBV7-9 to TRBJ2-7, with 8 bases aligning to TRBD1. This CDR3 spans 15 amino acids. With V trimmed by 5 bases and J by 2 bases, 8 bases remained unmatched. Germline loops: CDR1 SEHNR, CDR2 FQNEAQ (reference sequence). The full variable domain, with the rest looked up from reference TRBV7-9 and TRBJ2-7, is DTGVSQNPRHKITKRGQNVTFRCDPISEHNRLYWYRQTLGQGPEFLTYFQNEAQLEKSRLLSDRFSAERPKGSFSTLEIQRTEQGDSAMYLCASSLGDRSPYEQYFGPGTRLTVT.

In its sample, this clonotype was seen many times. The chain links TRBV7-3 to TRBJ2-2; TRBD1 is a possible D gene (6 bases). V gave up 5 bases and J gave up 1 base, with 8 bases separating them. There are 14 residues in the CDR3. The germline V gene has CDR1 SGHTA and CDR2 FQGTGA. CDR3 coding DNA: TGTGCCAGCAGCGCGACAGGGAACACCGGGGAGCTGTTTTTT. This encodes CASSATGNTGELFF.

The table lists this clonotype with many counts. V and J are TRBV6-1 and TRBJ1-5; TRBD1 matches 7 bases. The CDR3 sequence is 15 residues long. The germline V gene has CDR1 MNHNS and CDR2 SASEGT. The V and J ends lost 4 bases and 1 base, in that order; junction bases with no gene match: 4. CDR3 bases: TGTGCCAGCAGTGGTCCCAGGGGGAGCAATCAGCCCCAGCATTTT. It yields the protein CASSGPRGSNQPQHF.

Ten or more counts support this clonotype. The chain employs TRBV7-9 and TRBJ2-5; 11 bases fit TRBD2. CDR3 length: 17 residues. The J segment lost 4 bases and the V segment lost 1 base, leaving 8 bases of the junction unmatched. Germline V gives CDR1 SEHNR, CDR2 FQNEAQ (reference sequence). The CDR3 sequence is CASSLEKTSGTGETQYF. CDR3 DNA sequence: TGTGCCAGCAGCTTAGAAAAGACTAGCGGGACCGGAGAGACCCAGTACTTC. Full variable domain (remainder filled in from reference TRBV7-9 and TRBJ2-5): DTGVSQNPRHKITKRGQNVTFRCDPISEHNRLYWYRQTLGQGPEFLTYFQNEAQLEKSRLLSDRFSAERPKGSFSTLEIQRTEQGDSAMYLCASSLEKTSGTGETQYFGPGTRLLVL.

This sequence joins TRBV6-2 or TRBV6-3 and TRBJ2-7, with 9 bases matching TRBD1. Germline CDR1 is MNHEY and CDR2 is SVGEGT. The CDR3 runs 16 residues. V shed 5 bases, J shed 9 bases, and the junction held 17 bases outside the gene matches. Written as DNA, the CDR3 is TGTGCCAGCAGTACGTCCGTCCTTGGGACAGGGAAGGTGCAGTACTTC. Residues: CASSTSVLGTGKVQYF.